One sample yielded the 23 T cell receptor beta chains listed below, sequenced in a study of shared clonotypes between healthy human individuals. Clones were sequenced by immunoSEQ multiplex PCR, and TCRdb holds only the in-frame ones, with some missing. The table has fewer than 600,000 clones, around 78% seen once; the top ten hold approximately 12%. Material for sequencing was PBMCs. These receptors all stem from a woman in her 40s in good health. Some clones in this sample may be carry-over from other donors' samples.

V is TRBV29-1 and J is TRBJ2-1, with TRBD1 matching 8 bases. Germline V gene lookup returns CDR1 SQVTM and CDR2 ANQGSEA. This CDR3 region has 15 residues. J gave up 3 bases and V 4 bases, and 8 bases lay outside the gene matches. CDR3 DNA sequence: TGCAGCGTTGCCGGACAGGGAGGAAACTACAATGAGCAGTTCTTC. Its translation: CSVAGQGGNYNEQFF.

The V and J genes are TRBV18 and TRBJ1-1; unclear D gene. CDR3 length: 14 residues. CDR1 is KGHSH and CDR2 is LQKENI in the germline V gene. The ends were cut back, 3 bases at V and 4 bases at J, with 12 bases in the middle. The CDR3 region is CASSPLGSSTEAFF. The CDR3 DNA reads as TGTGCCAGCTCACCGCTCGGCAGCTCCACTGAAGCTTTCTTT.

The CDR3 coding sequence is TGCGCCAGCAGCTTCTCCGCCCAAACTGGGGCCAACGTCCTGACTTTC. This sequence encodes CASSFSAQTGANVLTF. The chain combines TRBV5-1 with TRBJ2-6, with D unclear. The CDR3 contains 16 residues. Looked up from germline, CDR1 is SGHRS and CDR2 is YFSETQ. Trimming left V 2 bases short and J 2 bases short, with 11 bases between.

V gene TRBV2 combines with J gene TRBJ2-3; D remains ambiguous. V was pared by 7 bases and J by 6 bases, with 11 bases between. The length of the CDR3 is 12 residues. Germline assignment: CDR1 SNHLY and CDR2 FYNNEI. This CDR3 is CASTLLGDTQYF. The CDR3 DNA sequence: TGTGCCAGCACCCTTTTGGGTGATACGCAGTATTTT. Looking up the rest from reference TRBV2 and TRBJ2-3 gives the full variable domain: EPEVTQTPSHQVTQMGQEVILRCVPISNHLYFYWYRQILGQKVEFLVSFYNNEISEKSEIFDDQFSVERPDGSNFTLKIRSTKLEDSAMYFCASTLLGDTQYFGPGTRLTVL.

This sequence joins TRBV2 and TRBJ1-1, with D unclear. This CDR3 contains 10 residues. The germline V gene has CDR1 SNHLY and CDR2 FYNNEI. The V gene lost 11 bases and the J gene lost 5 bases, with 9 bases spanning the gap. The CDR3 DNA sequence: TGTGCCCCCGGGAGAACTGAAGCTTTCTTT. Translating gives CAPGRTEAFF.

The J gene is TRBJ2-6, the V gene TRBV23-1; D possibly corresponds to TRBD1 (6 bases). TRBV23-1 is classed as an ORF, of uncertain function. Trimming shortened V by 3 bases and J by 0 bases, and 15 bases separated the two germline ends. The CDR3 loop spans 18 amino acids. This CDR3 is CASSHVRDISSGANVLTF. The CDR3 DNA reads as TGCGCCAGCAGTCACGTCCGGGACATATCCTCTGGGGCCAACGTCCTGACTTTC.

This sequence joins TRBV5-1 and TRBJ1-5, with D possibly TRBD1 on 6 matching bases. Germline V lookup: CDR1 SGHRS, CDR2 YFSETQ. The V gene lost 0 bases and the J gene lost 3 bases, with 10 bases spanning the gap. The CDR3 covers 15 residues. CDR3 coding DNA: TGCGCCAGCAGCTTGGAAGGGGGACCCAATCAGCCCCAGCATTTT. This sequence encodes CASSLEGGPNQPQHF.

This clone was picked up one time. The gene calls are TRBV2 and TRBJ2-1; D gene ambiguous. The CDR3 has 15 residues. Trimming cost V 1 base and J 6 bases, with 13 bases left between them. Germline-derived CDR1 and CDR2 are SNHLY and FYNNEI. The CDR3 region has the DNA TGTGCCAGCAGTGAAGACCAGGAGATAGGCAATGAGCAGTTCTTC. This encodes CASSEDQEIGNEQFF.

This clone appeared a few times. This chain connects TRBV28 to TRBJ2-7; no clear D gene. Germline V gene sequence: CDR1 MDHEN, CDR2 SYDVKM. This CDR3 comprises 15 residues. The ends were cut back, 2 bases at V and 2 bases at J, with 13 bases in the middle. CDR3 protein: CASSLSYPMAYEQYF. DNA for the CDR3: TGTGCCAGCAGTTTAAGTTACCCTATGGCCTACGAGCAGTACTTC.

In its sample, this clone was seen once. The chain uses TRBV6-5 and TRBJ1-1, with 11 bases fitting TRBD1. Germline assignment: CDR1 MNHEY and CDR2 SVGAGI. The CDR3 has 13 amino acids. V shed 6 bases, J shed 5 bases, and the junction held 2 bases outside the gene matches. For the CDR3, the DNA is TGTGCCAGCAGGGACAGGGGGCTTACTGAAGCTTTCTTT. The encoded protein is CASRDRGLTEAFF.

The V gene is TRBV7-3, the J gene TRBJ2-2, with D possibly matching TRBD2 (6 bases). V lost 5 bases, J lost 0 bases, and 10 bases lay in between. The germline gives CDR1 SGHTA, CDR2 FQGTGA. CDR3 length: 15 residues. The CDR3 region is CASSGAGSNTGELFF. CDR3 DNA sequence: TGTGCCAGCAGCGGGGCGGGATCGAACACCGGGGAGCTGTTTTTT.

The rearrangement uses TRBV5-4 and TRBJ2-1; 9 positions match TRBD2. The CDR3 consists of 15 residues. Germline V gene sequence: CDR1 SGHNT, CDR2 YYREEE (reference sequence). Unmatched junction bases numbered 4, after V lost 3 bases and J lost 3 bases. In DNA form, the CDR3 reads TGTGCCAGCAGCTCTTCTAGCGGGGTCTACAATGAGCAGTTCTTC. Translated, it gives CASSSSSGVYNEQFF. The full variable domain, in which reference TRBV5-4 and TRBJ2-1 provide the parts outside the CDR3, is ETGVTQSPTHLIKTRGQQVTLRCSSQSGHNTVSWYQQALGQGPQFIFQYYREEENGRGNFPPRFSGLQFPNYSSELNVNALELDDSALYLCASSSSSGVYNEQFFGPGTRLTVL.

J is TRBJ2-6 and V is TRBV15; D gene unclear. Germline V gene data show CDR1 as LNHNV and CDR2 as YYDKDF (reference sequence). V was pared by 1 base and J by 1 base, with 5 bases between. This CDR3 has 15 amino acids. This chain's CDR3 is CATSRAGSGANVLTF. The DNA for the CDR3 is TGTGCCACCAGCAGAGCCGGATCTGGGGCCAACGTCCTGACTTTC.

The chain recombines TRBV7-3 with TRBJ2-3; 7 nucleotides align to TRBD2. The CDR3 sequence is 15 residues long. After removal of 5 bases from V and 2 bases from J, the junction contained 7 bases not matched to a gene. Germline CDR1 is SGHTA and CDR2 is FQGTGA. This CDR3 is CASSQAGSHTDTQYF. The CDR3 nucleotides are TGTGCCAGCAGCCAAGCGGGATCCCACACAGATACGCAGTATTTT. Filled out from reference TRBV7-3 and TRBJ2-3, the complete variable domain reads GAGVSQTPSNKVTEKGKYVELRCDPISGHTALYWYRQSLGQGPEFLIYFQGTGAADDSGLPNDRFFAVRPEGSVSTLKIQRTERGDSAVYLCASSQAGSHTDTQYFGPGTRLTVL.

The chain combines TRBV7-9 with TRBJ2-7; 8 bases align to TRBD2. CDR1 and CDR2 (germline): SEHNR, FQNEAQ (reference sequence). V was clipped by 5 bases and J by 3 bases; unmatched bases: 3. This CDR3 has 13 residues. The CDR3 sequence is CASSREGDYEQYF. CDR3 nucleotides: TGTGCCAGCAGCCGGGAGGGGGACTACGAGCAGTACTTC.

The chain joins TRBV28 to TRBJ1-2; no reliable D call. V lost 7 bases to trimming and J lost 5 bases, with 17 bases between them. CDR1 is MDHEN, CDR2 SYDVKM, per germline. CDR3 length: 14 residues. The CDR3 loop is CASTLTGLRYGYTF. CDR3 bases: TGTGCCAGCACCCTAACCGGACTTAGGTATGGCTACACCTTC.

V and J are TRBV7-9 and TRBJ2-7; weak D call: TRBD2 (7 bases). Germline assignment: CDR1 SEHNR and CDR2 FQNEAQ (reference sequence). V was clipped by 5 bases and J by 5 bases, with 16 bases between them. This CDR3 has 14 residues. Here the CDR3 DNA reads TGTGCCAGCAGCCATACGAGGGGGGGTCACGAGCAGTACTTC. It codes for CASSHTRGGHEQYF.

The V gene is TRBV20-1, the J gene TRBJ1-1; D not resolved. Germline V lookup: CDR1 DFQATT, CDR2 SNEGSKA (reference sequence). The length of the CDR3 is 10 residues. Trimming shortened V by 3 bases and J by 5 bases, and 4 bases separated the two germline ends. The CDR3 loop is CSASGTEAFF. CDR3 bases: TGCAGTGCTAGCGGGACTGAAGCTTTCTTT.

CDR3 protein: CASSYGPDYGYTF. The CDR3 DNA reads TGTGCCAGCAGTTACGGCCCAGACTATGGCTACACCTTC. The V and J genes are TRBV6-5 and TRBJ1-2; D gene uncertain. V was clipped by 2 bases and J by 3 bases, with 7 bases between them. This CDR3 has 13 amino acids. Germline V gives CDR1 MNHEY, CDR2 SVGAGI.

This sequence joins TRBV7-3 and TRBJ1-1; D possibly corresponds to TRBD1 (5 bases). V was pared by 2 bases and J by 1 base, with 8 bases between. The germline gives CDR1 SGHTA, CDR2 FQGTGA. The CDR3 runs 14 residues. The CDR3, as DNA: TGTGCCAGCAGCTTAGGGGGGAAGAACACTGAAGCTTTCTTT. This codes for CASSLGGKNTEAFF.

The chain joins TRBV28 to TRBJ2-7; D is unclear. Germline V gene lookup returns CDR1 MDHEN and CDR2 SYDVKM. This CDR3 is 14 amino acids long. V gave up 6 bases and J gave up 2 bases, with 14 bases separating them. The CDR3 here is CASSKPARAYEQYF. CDR3 coding DNA: TGTGCCAGCAGCAAGCCAGCACGAGCCTACGAGCAGTACTTC.

The chain combines TRBV19 with TRBJ2-3; 10 bases agree with TRBD2. Germline V gives CDR1 LNHDA, CDR2 SQIVND (reference sequence). The V and J ends lost 2 bases and 3 bases, in that order; junction bases with no gene match: 11. The CDR3 consists of 18 residues. The CDR3 nucleotides read TGTGCCAGTAGTATAAGGCTAGCGGGAGTAAGGGGTACAGATACGCAGTATTTT. It codes for CASSIRLAGVRGTDTQYF.

The chain is built from TRBV9 and TRBJ2-2; D is unresolved. This CDR3 is built from 13 residues. The germline V gene encodes CDR1 SGDLS and CDR2 YYNGEE. V was pared by 4 bases and J by 7 bases, with 11 bases between. The CDR3 region has the DNA TGTGCCAGCAGCCCCCGGCCTGGCGGGGAGCTGTTTTTT. It codes for CASSPRPGGELFF.